This record concerns one T cell receptor beta chain sequence. Its antigen remains unidentified. Trimming at V came to 0 bases and at J to 3 bases, leaving 14 bases not matched to a gene. Germline V gene sequence: CDR1 SGDLS, CDR2 YYNGEE. CDR3 size: 19 residues. Stated treatment: roughly 19 received Ad26.COV2.S at low or high dose, single or two shots; 5 received placebo; per-sample allocation not given. Samples were taken on day 63 after the first vaccine or placebo injection. Expressing Wuhan-strain SARS-CoV-2 spike, an Ad26 vector served as the vaccine. The method was immunoSEQ multiplex PCR; TCRdb's version includes in-frame clones alone and lacks a portion of them. The table shows around 310,000 clones, with roughly 88% occurring only once. This sample is drawn from a study of Ad26.COV2.S vaccination and SARS-CoV-2 variants. Study at large: Donor joined the COV1001 Ad26.COV2.S trial arm. Study results and caveats: TCR breadth and depth analyses may have underestimated total T cell responses. Relative to placebo recipients, vaccine recipients exhibited elevated spike-specific TCR breadth.

The material was peripheral blood, obtained in a trial of Ad26.COV2.S vaccine versus placebo. J is TRBJ2-3 and V is TRBV9, with TRBD2 matching 9 bases. The origin of this receptor is a person aged 18-60 years who received the Ad26.COV2.S COVID-19 vaccine or a placebo. CDR3 amino acids: CASSVGIRGGAGRTDTQYF. CDR3 nucleotides: TGTGCCAGCAGCGTAGGGATTCGCGGGGGGGCGGGAAGGACAGATACGCAGTATTTT.